This T cell receptor (beta chain) derives from a study of spatial heterogeneity in lung cancer. About the research overall: There were, on average, more than ten raw-read appearances for each unique TCR and UMI combination.

Germline V gives CDR1 SGHTA, CDR2 FQGNSA. Trimming stripped 2 bases from V and 1 base from J, with 12 bases between. CDR3 size: 15 residues. This clonotype appeared a few times. The library protocol tagged each TCR cDNA with a unique molecular identifier. A single record per CDR3 protein comes from TCRdb applying MiXCR to the 5' RACE reads. The table has 49,000 or so distinct CDR3 sequences, approximately 12% seen once. Time point defined: sample taken at primary tumor resection. Sequencing was performed on whole RNA extracted from tumor and nontumor lung tissue, or from frozen PBMC, and the material was left unsorted. The 60 to 90 donors had untreated early-stage non-small cell lung cancer.

This receptor was obtained from a female donor with early-stage non-small cell lung cancer. The chain links TRBV7-2 to TRBJ2-7, with D tentatively TRBD1 (5 bases). The starting material was PBMCs, obtained at surgery. The CDR3 DNA sequence: TGTGCCAGCAGCTTAAGTATGGGGCGTTCCTACGAGCAGTACTTC. Amino acids: CASSLSMGRSYEQYF.